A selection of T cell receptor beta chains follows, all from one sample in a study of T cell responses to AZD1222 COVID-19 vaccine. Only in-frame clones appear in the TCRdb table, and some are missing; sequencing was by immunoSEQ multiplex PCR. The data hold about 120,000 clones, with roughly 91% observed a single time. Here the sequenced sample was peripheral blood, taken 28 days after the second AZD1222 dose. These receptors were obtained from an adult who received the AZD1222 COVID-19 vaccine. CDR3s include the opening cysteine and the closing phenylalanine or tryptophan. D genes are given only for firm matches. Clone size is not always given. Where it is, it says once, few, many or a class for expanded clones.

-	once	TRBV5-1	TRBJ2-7	TGCGCCAGCAGCTTGGTGGAGGGTTTCGAGCAGTACTTC	CASSLVEGFEQYF
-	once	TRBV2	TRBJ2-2	TGTGCCAGCAGTTCTACTTCACTGTATCGGGAGCTGTTTTTT	CASSSTSLYRELFF
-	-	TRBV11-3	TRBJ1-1	TGTGCCAGCAGCTCCCGCGCCACAGGGCCGAAAACTGAAGCTTTCTTT	CASSSRATGPKTEAFF
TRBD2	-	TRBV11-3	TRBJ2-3	TGTGCCAGCAGCCCCAGGGGAGCGGGAGGCACAGATACGCAGTATTTT	CASSPRGAGGTDTQYF
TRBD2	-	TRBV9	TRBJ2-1	TGTGCCAGCAGCCCCAGGACTAGCGGGAGCTTCACCTACAATGAGCAGTTCTTC	CASSPRTSGSFTYNEQFF
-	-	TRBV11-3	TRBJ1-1	TGTGCCAGCAGCTTAGCCGAGGTGAACACTGAAGCTTTCTTT	CASSLAEVNTEAFF
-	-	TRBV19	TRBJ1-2	TGTGCCAGTAACAAGAACTATGGCTACACCTTT	CASNKNYGYTF
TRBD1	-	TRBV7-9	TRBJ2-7	TGTGCCAGCAGCTACACGGGACAGGGGGTCAACGAGCAGTACTTC	CASSYTGQGVNEQYF
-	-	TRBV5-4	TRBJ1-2	TGTGCCAGCAGCTTCCAAGGGACCAACTATGGCTACACCTTC	CASSFQGTNYGYTF
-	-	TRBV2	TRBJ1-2	TGTGCCAGCAGTGAAGAAAGGGCCTATGGCTACACCTTC	CASSEERAYGYTF
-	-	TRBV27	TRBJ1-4	TGTGCCAGCAGGGGGATAGGAGGAGAAAAACTGTTTTTT	CASRGIGGEKLFF
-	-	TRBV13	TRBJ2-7	TGTGCCAGCAGCTACTCGGGGCAATTCTACGAGCAGTACTTC	CASSYSGQFYEQYF
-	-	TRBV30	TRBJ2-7	TGTGCCTGGAGTCGGGCCCCGGGCGAGCAGTACTTC	CAWSRAPGEQYF
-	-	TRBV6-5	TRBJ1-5	TGTGCCAGCAGCCATCGTGAAGCTAATCAGCCCCAGCATTTT	CASSHREANQPQHF
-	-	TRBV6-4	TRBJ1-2	TGTGCCAGCAGTGACTCGTGGGAGAAAGCTCCCTATGGCTACACCTTC	CASSDSWEKAPYGYTF
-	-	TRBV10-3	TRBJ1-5	TGTGCCATCAGCCGGACAGACGATCAGCCCCAGCATTTT	CAISRTDDQPQHF
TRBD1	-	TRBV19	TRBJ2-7	TGTGCCAGTAGTATAACCGGGACAGCCGAGCAGTACTTC	CASSITGTAEQYF
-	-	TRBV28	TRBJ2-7	TGTGCCACCGGGGGGCCCTACGAGCAGTACTTC	CATGGPYEQYF
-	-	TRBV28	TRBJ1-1	TGTGCCAGCAGTGGCCAGGGCAGTGAAGCTTTCTTT	CASSGQGSEAFF
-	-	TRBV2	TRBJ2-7	TGTGCCAGCAGTGATGGCGGGTCATGGGGCGAGCAGTACTTC	CASSDGGSWGEQYF
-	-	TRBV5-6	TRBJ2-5	TGTGCCAGCAGCTCCAGGGAGCAAGAGACCCAGTACTTC	CASSSREQETQYF
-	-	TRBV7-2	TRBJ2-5	TGTGCCAGCACCGCTTGGGGGCAGGGCAGCTGGGCGGAGACCCAGTACTTC	CASTAWGQGSWAETQYF
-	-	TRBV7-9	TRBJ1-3	TGTGCCAGCAGCTTAGTCCTAGGGGTTGGAAACACCATATATTTT	CASSLVLGVGNTIYF
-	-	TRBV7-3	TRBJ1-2	TGTGCCAGCAGCACCGGGGTAGACTATGGCTACACCTTC	CASSTGVDYGYTF
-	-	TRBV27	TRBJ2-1	TGTGCCAGCAACAAGGACCGGAATGAGCAGTTCTTC	CASNKDRNEQFF
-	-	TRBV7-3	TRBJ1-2	TGTGCCAGCAGCCCGGACGGGGCTGGCTACACCTTC	CASSPDGAGYTF
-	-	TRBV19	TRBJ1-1	TGTGCCAGTAGTATAGGTCCCACAAAGAACACTGAAGCTTTCTTT	CASSIGPTKNTEAFF
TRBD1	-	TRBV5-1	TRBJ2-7	TGCGCCAGTGGGGACAGGGGGCTTGGGCAGTACTTC	CASGDRGLGQYF
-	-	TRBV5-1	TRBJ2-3	TGCGCCAGCAGCATCACAGGGTTTCGTACAGATACGCAGTATTTT	CASSITGFRTDTQYF
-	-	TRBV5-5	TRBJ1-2	TGTGCCAGCAGACCAACAGCCTCCCTTAACTATGGCTACACCTTC	CASRPTASLNYGYTF
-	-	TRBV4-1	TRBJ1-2	TGCGCCAGCAGCCAAGAATTAGGCCAGGGAGGCTACACCTTC	CASSQELGQGGYTF
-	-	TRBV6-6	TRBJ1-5	TGTGCCAGCAGTTACCTGGCTGGATTCAATCAGCCCCAGCATTTT	CASSYLAGFNQPQHF
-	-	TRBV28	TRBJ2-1	TGTGCCAGCAGTTTTGAGGGATACAATGAGCAGTTCTTC	CASSFEGYNEQFF
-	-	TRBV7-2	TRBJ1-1	TGTGCCAGCAGCTCCCGGGTTGCAGAAGCTTTCTTT	CASSSRVAEAFF
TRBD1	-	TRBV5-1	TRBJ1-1	TGCGCCAGCAGCCCCCGGGACAGGGGAACTGAAGCTTTCTTT	CASSPRDRGTEAFF
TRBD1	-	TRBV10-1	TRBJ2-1	TGCGCCAGCACCCAAAGGGGGACAGGGGGTGCCTACAATGAGCAGTTCTTC	CASTQRGTGGAYNEQFF
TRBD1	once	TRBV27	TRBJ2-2	TGTGCCAGCAGTTTACCGCGACAGGGGACCACCGGGGAGCTGTTTTTT	CASSLPRQGTTGELFF
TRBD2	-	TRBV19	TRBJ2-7	TGTGCCAGCCGACTAGCGTCCACATCCTACGAGCAGTACTTC	CASRLASTSYEQYF
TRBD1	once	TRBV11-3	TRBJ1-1	TGTGCCAGCAGCTTACATGGACAGGGTGCGGCGGGCACTGAAGCTTTCTTT	CASSLHGQGAAGTEAFF
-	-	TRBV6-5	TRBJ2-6	TGTGCCAGCAGTTACTCGATGGGCGCTGGGGCCAACGTCCTGACTTTC	CASSYSMGAGANVLTF
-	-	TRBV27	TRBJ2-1	TGTGCCAGCAGTTTATTCGCTCCCGGACCCGAGAGCTCCTACAATGAGCAGTTCTTC	CASSLFAPGPESSYNEQFF
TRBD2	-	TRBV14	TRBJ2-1	TGTGCCAGCAGCCCGGTCACTAGCGGGAGCTTCTACAATGAGCAGTTCTTC	CASSPVTSGSFYNEQFF
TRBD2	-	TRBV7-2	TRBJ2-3	TGTGCCAGCAGTACCGGGACTAGCGGGAGAGATACGCAGTATTTT	CASSTGTSGRDTQYF
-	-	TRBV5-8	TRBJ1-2	TGTGCCAGCAGCTTAACTCTCGGCTACACCTTC	CASSLTLGYTF
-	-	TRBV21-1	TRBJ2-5	TGTGCCAGCAGCAGCAGACTAGCGGGGGGAGGTGAGACCCAGTACTTC	CASSSRLAGGGETQYF
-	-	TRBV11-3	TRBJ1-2	TGTGCCAGCAGCTTAGCTCGGGCCGGCTACACCTTC	CASSLARAGYTF
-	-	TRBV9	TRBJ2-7	TGTGCCAGCAGCGTAGGGGGGACCCTAGGGGAGCAGTACTTC	CASSVGGTLGEQYF
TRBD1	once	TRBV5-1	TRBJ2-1	TGCGCCAGCAGCTTGGGGGGACAGTCCTACAATGAGCAGTTCTTC	CASSLGGQSYNEQFF